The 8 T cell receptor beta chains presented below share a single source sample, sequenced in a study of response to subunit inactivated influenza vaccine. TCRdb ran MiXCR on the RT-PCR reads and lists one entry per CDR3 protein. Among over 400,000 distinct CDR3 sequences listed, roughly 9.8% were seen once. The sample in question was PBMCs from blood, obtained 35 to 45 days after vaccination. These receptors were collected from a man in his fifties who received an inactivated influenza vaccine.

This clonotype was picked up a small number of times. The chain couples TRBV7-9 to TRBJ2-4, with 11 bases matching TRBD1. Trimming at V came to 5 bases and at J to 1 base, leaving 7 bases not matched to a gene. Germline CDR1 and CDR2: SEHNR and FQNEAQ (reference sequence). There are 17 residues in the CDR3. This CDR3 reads CASSPGQGVWAKNIQYF. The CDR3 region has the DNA TGTGCCAGCAGCCCGGGACAGGGGGTGTGGGCCAAAAACATTCAGTACTTC.

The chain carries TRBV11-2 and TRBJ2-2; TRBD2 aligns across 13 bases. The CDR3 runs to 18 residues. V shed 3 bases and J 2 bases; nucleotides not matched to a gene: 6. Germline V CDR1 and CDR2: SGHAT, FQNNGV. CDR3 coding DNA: TGTGCCAGCAGCTTCAGGACTAGCGGGGGACCTAACACCGGGGAGCTGTTTTTT. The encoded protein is CASSFRTSGGPNTGELFF. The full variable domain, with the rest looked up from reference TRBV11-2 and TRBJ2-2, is EAGVAQSPRYKIIEKRQSVAFWCNPISGHATLYWYQQILGQGPKLLIQFQNNGVVDDSQLPKDRFSAERLKGVDSTLKIQPAKLEDSAVYLCASSFRTSGGPNTGELFFGEGSRLTVL.

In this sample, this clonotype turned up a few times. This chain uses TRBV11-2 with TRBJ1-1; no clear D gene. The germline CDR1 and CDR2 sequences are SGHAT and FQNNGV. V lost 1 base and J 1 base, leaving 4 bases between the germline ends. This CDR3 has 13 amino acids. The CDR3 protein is CASSLAKNTEAFF. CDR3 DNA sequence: TGTGCCAGCAGCTTAGCCAAGAACACTGAAGCTTTCTTT.

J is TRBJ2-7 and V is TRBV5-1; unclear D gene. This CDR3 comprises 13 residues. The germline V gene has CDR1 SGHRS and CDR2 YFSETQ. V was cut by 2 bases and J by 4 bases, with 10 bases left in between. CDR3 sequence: CASSLTSDYEQYF. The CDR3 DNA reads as TGCGCCAGCAGCTTAACGAGTGATTACGAGCAGTACTTC.

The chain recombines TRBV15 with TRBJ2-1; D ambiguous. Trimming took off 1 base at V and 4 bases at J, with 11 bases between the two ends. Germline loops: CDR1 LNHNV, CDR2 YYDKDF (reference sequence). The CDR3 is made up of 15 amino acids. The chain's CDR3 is CATSRAATDYNEQFF. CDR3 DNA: TGTGCCACCAGCAGAGCCGCGACGGATTACAATGAGCAGTTCTTC.

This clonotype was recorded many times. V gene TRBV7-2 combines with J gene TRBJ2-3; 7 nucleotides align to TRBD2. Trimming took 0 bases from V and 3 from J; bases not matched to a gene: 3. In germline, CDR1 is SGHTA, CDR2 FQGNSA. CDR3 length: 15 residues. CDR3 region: CASSLAFSGTDTQYF. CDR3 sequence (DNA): TGTGCCAGCAGCTTAGCTTTTAGCGGGACAGATACGCAGTATTTT.

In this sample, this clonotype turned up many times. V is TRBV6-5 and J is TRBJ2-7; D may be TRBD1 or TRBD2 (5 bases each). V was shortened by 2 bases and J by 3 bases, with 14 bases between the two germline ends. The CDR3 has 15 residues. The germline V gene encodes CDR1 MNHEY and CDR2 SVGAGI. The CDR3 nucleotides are TGTGCCAGCAGTTACGGGGGAGCCAACTACTACGAGCAGTACTTC. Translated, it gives CASSYGGANYYEQYF.

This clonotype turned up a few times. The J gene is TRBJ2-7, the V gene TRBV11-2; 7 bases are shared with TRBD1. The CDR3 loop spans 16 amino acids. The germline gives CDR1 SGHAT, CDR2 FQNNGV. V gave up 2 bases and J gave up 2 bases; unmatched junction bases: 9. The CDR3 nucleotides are TGTGCCAGCAGCTTATTGCGGACAGGTGAACCCTACGAGCAGTACTTC. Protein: CASSLLRTGEPYEQYF.